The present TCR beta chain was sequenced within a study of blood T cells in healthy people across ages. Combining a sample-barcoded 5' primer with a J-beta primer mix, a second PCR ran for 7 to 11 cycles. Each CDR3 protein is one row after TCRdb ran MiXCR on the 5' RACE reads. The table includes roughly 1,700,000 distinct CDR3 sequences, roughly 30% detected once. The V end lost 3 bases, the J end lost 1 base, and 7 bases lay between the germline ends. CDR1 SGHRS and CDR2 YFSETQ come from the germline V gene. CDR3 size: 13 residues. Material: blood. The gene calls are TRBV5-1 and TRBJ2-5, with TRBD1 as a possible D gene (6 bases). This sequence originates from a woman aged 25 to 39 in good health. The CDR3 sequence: CASSWDIQETQYF. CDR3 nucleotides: TGCGCCAGCAGCTGGGACATCCAAGAGACCCAGTACTTC.